This T cell receptor (beta chain) is from a study of cytomegalovirus exposure and HLA in healthy donors. V lost 0 bases, J lost 6 bases, and 10 bases lay in between. CDR1 SGDLS and CDR2 YYNGEE come from the germline V gene. The length of the CDR3 is 14 residues. The PCR was carried out with 60 Vbeta primers and 13 Jbeta primers. Clones were read by immunoSEQ multiplex PCR, and TCRdb kept only the in-frame ones, dropping some. The data show about 98,000 clones, about 74% seen once. Sequenced material: PBMCs. The rearrangement joins TRBV9 to TRBJ2-1; TRBD2 is a possible D gene (5 bases). The TCR sequence derives from a male donor in good health and CMV-seronegative. This CDR3 reads CASSVGVSANEQFF. DNA for the CDR3: TGTGCCAGCAGCGTAGGTGTTAGCGCCAATGAGCAGTTCTTC.